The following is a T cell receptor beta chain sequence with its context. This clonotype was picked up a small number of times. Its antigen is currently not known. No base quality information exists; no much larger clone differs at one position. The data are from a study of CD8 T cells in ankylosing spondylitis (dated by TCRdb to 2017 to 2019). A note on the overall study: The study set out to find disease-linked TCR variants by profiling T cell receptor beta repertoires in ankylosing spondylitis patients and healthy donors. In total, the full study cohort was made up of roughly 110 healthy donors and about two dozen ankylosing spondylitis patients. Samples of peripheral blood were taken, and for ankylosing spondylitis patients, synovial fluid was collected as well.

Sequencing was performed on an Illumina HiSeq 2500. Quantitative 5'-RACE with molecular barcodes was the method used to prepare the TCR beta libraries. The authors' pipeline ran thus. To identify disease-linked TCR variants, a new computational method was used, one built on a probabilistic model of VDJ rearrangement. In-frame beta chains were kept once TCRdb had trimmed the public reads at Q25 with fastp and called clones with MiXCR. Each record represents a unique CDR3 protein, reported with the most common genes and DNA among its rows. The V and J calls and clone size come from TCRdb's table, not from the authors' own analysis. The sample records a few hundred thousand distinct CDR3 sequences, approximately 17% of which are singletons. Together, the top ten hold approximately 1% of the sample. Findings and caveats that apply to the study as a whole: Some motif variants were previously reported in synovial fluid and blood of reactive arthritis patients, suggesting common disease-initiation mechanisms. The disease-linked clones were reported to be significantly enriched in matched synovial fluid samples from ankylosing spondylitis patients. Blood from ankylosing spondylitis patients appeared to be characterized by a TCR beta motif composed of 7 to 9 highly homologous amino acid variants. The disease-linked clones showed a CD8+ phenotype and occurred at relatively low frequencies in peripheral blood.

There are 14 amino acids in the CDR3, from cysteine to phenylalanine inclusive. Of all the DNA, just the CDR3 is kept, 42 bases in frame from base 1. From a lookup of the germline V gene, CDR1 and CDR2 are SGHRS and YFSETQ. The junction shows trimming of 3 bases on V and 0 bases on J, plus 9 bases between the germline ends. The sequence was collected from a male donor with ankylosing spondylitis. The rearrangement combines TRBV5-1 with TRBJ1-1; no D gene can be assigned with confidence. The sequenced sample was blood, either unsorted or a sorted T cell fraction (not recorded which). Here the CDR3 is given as CASSSAGMNTEAFF. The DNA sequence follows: TGCGCCAGCAGCTCTGCGGGGATGAACACTGAAGCTTTCTTT.